In its sample, the clone carrying this T cell receptor beta chain was seen once. Produced via immunoSEQ multiplex PCR; TCRdb's table is partial and in-frame only. The data hold 95,000 to 150,000 clones, with just under 95% observed a single time. The CDR3 is 13 amino acids. Trimming stripped 7 bases from V and 7 bases from J, with 15 bases between. Germline V gives CDR1 SGHRS, CDR2 YFSETQ. This specimen belongs to a study of OX40 agonist ivuxolimab in advanced cancers. Overall study context: Patients' therapy was ivuxolimab, an antibody that acts as an agonist of OX40 (CD134). Ivuxolimab, which patients received intravenously every 2 weeks, was dosed at 0.01 to 10 mg/kg. Antecedent anti-PD-1, anti-PD-L1 or anti-CTLA-4 therapy was permissible, with approximately 44% having received some. Three partial responders included one hepatocellular carcinoma patient and two cutaneous melanoma patients.

The source is an adult with an advanced solid tumor such as melanoma, head and neck, liver or kidney cancer. The chain links TRBV5-1 to TRBJ2-1; possible D gene TRBD1, 6 bases. The source material was CD4+ or CD8+ T cells sorted from blood, sampled in a trial of the OX40 agonist ivuxolimab. In DNA form, the CDR3 reads TGCGCCAGCCAGCTAGTTGGACAGAATGAGCAGTTCTTC. Its protein is CASQLVGQNEQFF.